This T cell receptor (beta chain) is drawn from a study of T cells in Graves' hyperthyroidism and ophthalmopathy. CDR3 length equals 14 residues. Germline V lookup: CDR1 SEHNR, CDR2 FQNEAQ (reference sequence). Concerning this clonotype itself: A much more abundant neighbour one base away suggests this may be a read error.

RNA transcripts provided the source from which TCR beta CDR3 regions were amplified. HTBI primers were the set used in a first-round RT-PCR of the TCR CDR3. Each CDR3 protein is one row after TCRdb ran MiXCR on the multiplex PCR reads. The sample gives 600,000 to 900,000 distinct CDR3 sequences, roughly 15% of which show up once; approximately 8.4% is in the top ten. Specimen: blood. The rearrangement links TRBV7-9 to TRBJ1-1; a weak D match, TRBD1 (5 bases). The origin of this receptor is a man aged 18 to 30 with Graves' hyperthyroidism. CDR3 in DNA: TGTGCCAGCAGCTTAGCGGCAGGGACCACTGGAGCTTTCTTT. Its protein product is CASSLAAGTTGAFF.